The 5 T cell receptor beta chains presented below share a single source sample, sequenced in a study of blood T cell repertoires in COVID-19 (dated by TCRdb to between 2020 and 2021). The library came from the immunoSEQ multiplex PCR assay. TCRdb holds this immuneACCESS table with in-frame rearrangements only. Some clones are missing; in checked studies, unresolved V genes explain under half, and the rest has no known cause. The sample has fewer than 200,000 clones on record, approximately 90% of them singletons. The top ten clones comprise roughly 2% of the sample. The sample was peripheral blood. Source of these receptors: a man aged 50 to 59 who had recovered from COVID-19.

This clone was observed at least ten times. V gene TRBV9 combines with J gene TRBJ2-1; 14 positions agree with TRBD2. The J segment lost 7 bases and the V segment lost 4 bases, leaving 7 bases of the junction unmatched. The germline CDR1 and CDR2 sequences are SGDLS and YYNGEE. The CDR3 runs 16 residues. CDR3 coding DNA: TGTGCCAGCAGCCCTGGGACTAGCGGGAGTTGGAATGAGCAGTTCTTC. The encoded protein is CASSPGTSGSWNEQFF. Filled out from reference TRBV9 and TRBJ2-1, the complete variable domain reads DSGVTQTPKHLITATGQRVTLRCSPRSGDLSVYWYQQSLDQGLQFLIQYYNGEERAKGNILERFSAQQFPDLHSELNLSSLELGDSALYFCASSPGTSGSWNEQFFGPGTRLTVL.

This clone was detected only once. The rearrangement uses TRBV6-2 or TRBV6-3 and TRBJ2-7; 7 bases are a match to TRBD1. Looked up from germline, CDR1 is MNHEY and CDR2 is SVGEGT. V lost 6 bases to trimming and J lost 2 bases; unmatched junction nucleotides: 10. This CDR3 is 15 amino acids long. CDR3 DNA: TGTGCCAGCAGCCACCCCGACAGGGTAACCTACGAGCAGTACTTC. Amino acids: CASSHPDRVTYEQYF.

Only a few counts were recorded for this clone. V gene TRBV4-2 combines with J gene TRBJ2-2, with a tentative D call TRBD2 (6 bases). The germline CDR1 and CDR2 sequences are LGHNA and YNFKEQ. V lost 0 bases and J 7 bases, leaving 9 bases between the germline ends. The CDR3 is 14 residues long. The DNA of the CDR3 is TGTGCCAGCAGCCAAGATATGGGGGGCGGGGAGCTGTTTTTT. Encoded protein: CASSQDMGGGELFF.

Here the CDR3 reads CASSPLVSYEQYF. In DNA form, the CDR3 reads TGTGCCAGCAGCCCCCTTGTGTCCTACGAGCAGTACTTC. The rearrangement uses TRBV27 and TRBJ2-7; D remains ambiguous. V was pared by 6 bases and J by 1 base, with 10 bases between. CDR1 MNHEY and CDR2 SMNVEV come from the germline V gene (reference sequence). This CDR3 has 13 amino acids.

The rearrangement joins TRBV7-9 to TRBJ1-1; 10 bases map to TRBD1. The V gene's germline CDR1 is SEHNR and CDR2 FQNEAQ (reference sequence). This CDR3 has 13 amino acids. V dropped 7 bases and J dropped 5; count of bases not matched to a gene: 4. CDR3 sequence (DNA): TGTGCCAGCACGTGGGACAGGGGAACTGAAGCTTTCTTT. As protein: CASTWDRGTEAFF.